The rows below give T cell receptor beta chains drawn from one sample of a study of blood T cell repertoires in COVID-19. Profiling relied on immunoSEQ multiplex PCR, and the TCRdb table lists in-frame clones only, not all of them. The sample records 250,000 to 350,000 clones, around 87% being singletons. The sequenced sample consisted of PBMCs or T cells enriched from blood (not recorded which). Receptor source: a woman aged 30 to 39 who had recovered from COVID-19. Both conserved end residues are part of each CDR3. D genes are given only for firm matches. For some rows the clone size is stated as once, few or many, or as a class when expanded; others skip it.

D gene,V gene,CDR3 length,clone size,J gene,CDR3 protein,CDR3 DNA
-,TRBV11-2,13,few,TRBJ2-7,CASSLDYRREQYF,TGTGCCAGCAGCTTAGACTACCGCCGCGAGCAGTACTTC
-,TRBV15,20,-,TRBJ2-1,CATSRVPPRSAVVPYNEQFF,TGTGCCACCAGCAGAGTACCCCCGAGAAGCGCCGTTGTTCCCTACAATGAGCAGTTCTTC
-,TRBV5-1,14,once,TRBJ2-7,CASSQSTSSYEQYF,TGCGCCAGCAGCCAGTCCACTAGCTCCTACGAGCAGTACTTC
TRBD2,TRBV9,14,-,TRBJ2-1,CASTKGGYYNEQFF,TGTGCCAGCACGAAGGGAGGGTACTACAATGAGCAGTTCTTC
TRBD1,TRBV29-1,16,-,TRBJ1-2,CSVERLLTPGGYGYTF,TGCAGCGTTGAGAGATTGTTGACCCCAGGGGGATATGGCTACACCTTC
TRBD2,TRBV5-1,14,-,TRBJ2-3,CASSMLAGANTQYF,TGCGCCAGCAGCATGTTAGCGGGGGCCAATACGCAGTATTTT
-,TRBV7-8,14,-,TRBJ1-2,CASSLAVTGVRYTF,TGTGCCAGCAGCTTAGCGGTCACAGGCGTTCGCTACACCTTC
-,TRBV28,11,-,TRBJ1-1,CASRGGTEAFF,TGTGCCAGCAGGGGGGGGACTGAAGCTTTCTTT
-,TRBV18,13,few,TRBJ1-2,CASSPDRSYGYTF,TGTGCCAGCTCACCGGACAGAAGCTATGGCTACACCTTC
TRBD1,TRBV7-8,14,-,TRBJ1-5,CASSTDRDDQPQHF,TGTGCCAGCAGCACGGACAGGGATGACCAGCCCCAGCATTTT
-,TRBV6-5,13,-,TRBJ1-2,CASSDTINYGYTF,TGTGCCAGCAGCGATACAATTAACTATGGCTACACCTTC
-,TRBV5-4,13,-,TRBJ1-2,CASSAGGRLGYTF,TGTGCCAGCAGCGCCGGAGGCCGCCTGGGCTACACCTTC
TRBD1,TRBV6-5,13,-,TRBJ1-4,CASVGTGNGKLFF,TGTGCCAGTGTCGGGACAGGGAATGGAAAACTGTTTTTT
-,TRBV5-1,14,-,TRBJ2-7,CASSPRDGTYEQYF,TGCGCCAGCAGCCCGCGGGACGGAACCTACGAGCAGTACTTC
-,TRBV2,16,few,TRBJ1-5,CASSSSTTGRNQPQHF,TGTGCCAGCTCTTCATCGACCACAGGGCGCAATCAGCCCCAGCATTTT
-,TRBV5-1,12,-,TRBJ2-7,CASSLGGQEQYF,TGCGCCAGCAGCTTGGGAGGGCAAGAGCAGTACTTC
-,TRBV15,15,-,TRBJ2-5,CATSRDLTSSETQYF,TGTGCCACCAGCAGAGATCTAACTAGTAGTGAGACCCAGTACTTC
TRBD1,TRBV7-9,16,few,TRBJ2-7,CASSPGGQGLSYEQYF,TGTGCCAGCAGCCCCGGAGGACAGGGGCTTTCCTACGAGCAGTACTTC
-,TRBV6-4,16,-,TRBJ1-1,CASNPGPMNRRGEAFF,TGTGCCAGCAATCCAGGTCCTATGAACAGAAGGGGTGAAGCTTTCTTT
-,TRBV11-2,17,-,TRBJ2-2,CASKVLMWAGVTGELFF,TGTGCCAGCAAAGTCCTTATGTGGGCAGGGGTGACCGGGGAGCTGTTTTTT
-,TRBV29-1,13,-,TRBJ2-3,CSVGRQRRDTQYF,TGCAGCGTTGGGAGACAGCGAAGAGATACGCAGTATTTT
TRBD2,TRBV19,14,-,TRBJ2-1,CASSKRGTNNEQFF,TGTGCCAGTAGCAAGCGGGGGACAAACAATGAGCAGTTCTTC
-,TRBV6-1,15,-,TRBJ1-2,CASSEVANRIYGYTF,TGTGCCAGCAGTGAAGTCGCCAACAGGATTTATGGCTACACCTTC
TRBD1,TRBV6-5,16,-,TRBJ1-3,CASSYGQGGAGNTIYF,TGTGCCAGCAGTTATGGACAGGGAGGTGCTGGAAACACCATATATTTT
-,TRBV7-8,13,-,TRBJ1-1,CASSFSKNTEAFF,TGTGCCAGCAGCTTTTCCAAGAACACTGAAGCTTTCTTT
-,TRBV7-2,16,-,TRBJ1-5,CASSSSPRDWNQPQHF,TGTGCCAGCAGCTCCAGTCCCAGGGATTGGAATCAGCCCCAGCATTTT
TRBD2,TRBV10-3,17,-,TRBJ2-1,CAISESLAGGPNNEQFF,TGTGCCATCAGTGAGTCCCTAGCGGGGGGCCCGAACAATGAGCAGTTCTTC
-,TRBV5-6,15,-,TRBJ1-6,CASSQGSSYNSPLHF,TGTGCCAGCTCTCAGGGGAGCTCCTATAATTCACCCCTCCACTTT
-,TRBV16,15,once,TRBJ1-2,CASSHPLRTLSSYTF,TGTGCCAGCAGCCACCCCTTAAGAACGCTGAGTAGCTACACCTTC
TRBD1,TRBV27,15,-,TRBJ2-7,CASSLSGTGGDEQYF,TGTGCCAGCAGTTTATCCGGGACAGGAGGCGACGAGCAGTACTTC
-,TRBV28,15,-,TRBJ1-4,CASSPSGALNEKLFF,TGTGCCAGCAGTCCCTCAGGGGCCCTTAATGAAAAACTGTTTTTT
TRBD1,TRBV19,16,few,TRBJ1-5,CASSIAHGTGLWPQHF,TGTGCCAGTAGTATAGCGCACGGGACAGGCTTATGGCCCCAGCATTTT
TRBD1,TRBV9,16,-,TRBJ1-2,CASSVRETGGVYGYTF,TGTGCCAGCAGCGTTCGTGAGACAGGGGGTGTTTATGGCTACACCTTC
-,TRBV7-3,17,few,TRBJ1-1,CASSLGGQVAMNTEAFF,TGTGCCAGCAGCTTAGGGGGCCAGGTAGCCATGAACACTGAAGCTTTCTTT
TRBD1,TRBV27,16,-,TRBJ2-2,CASSPDLDRSTGELFF,TGTGCCAGCAGTCCAGACTTGGACAGGAGCACCGGGGAGCTGTTTTTT
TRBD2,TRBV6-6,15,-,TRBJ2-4,CASSYRSGGRDIQYF,TGTGCCAGCAGTTACAGGTCGGGGGGAAGAGACATTCAGTACTTC
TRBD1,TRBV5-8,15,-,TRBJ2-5,CASSVGWTGRETQYF,TGTGCCAGCAGCGTGGGATGGACAGGGCGGGAGACCCAGTACTTC
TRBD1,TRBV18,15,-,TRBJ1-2,CASSLKPGQAYGYTF,TGTGCCAGCTCACTAAAGCCGGGACAGGCCTATGGCTACACCTTC
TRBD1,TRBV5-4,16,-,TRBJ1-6,CASSSPGQGTGSPLHF,TGTGCCAGCAGCTCCCCGGGACAGGGGACCGGTTCACCCCTCCACTTT
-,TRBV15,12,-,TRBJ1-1,CATGGISEEAFF,TGTGCCACCGGGGGGATAAGTGAAGAAGCTTTCTTT
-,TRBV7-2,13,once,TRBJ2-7,CASSPRVSYEQYF,TGTGCCAGCAGCCCCCGTGTGAGCTACGAGCAGTACTTC
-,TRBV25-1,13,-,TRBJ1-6,CASNPRGNSPLHF,TGTGCCAGCAACCCCAGGGGAAATTCACCCCTCCACTTT
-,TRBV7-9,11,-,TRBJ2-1,CASSLGQEQFF,TGTGCCAGCAGCTTGGGCCAGGAGCAGTTCTTC
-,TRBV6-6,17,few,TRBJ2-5,CASSPLGEGGVKETQYF,TGTGCCAGCAGTCCCCTTGGGGAAGGGGGAGTGAAAGAGACCCAGTACTTC
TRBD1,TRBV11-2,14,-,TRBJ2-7,CASSLDRGYYEQYF,TGTGCCAGCAGCTTAGACAGGGGGTACTACGAGCAGTACTTC
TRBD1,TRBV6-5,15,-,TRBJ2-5,CASSPHLGRGETQYF,TGTGCCAGCAGTCCCCACCTTGGCAGGGGGGAGACCCAGTACTTC
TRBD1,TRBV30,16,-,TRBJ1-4,CAWSVRSDRVYEKLFF,TGTGCCTGGAGTGTACGAAGCGACAGGGTATATGAAAAACTGTTTTTT
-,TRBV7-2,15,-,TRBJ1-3,CASSLDGSSGNTIYF,TGTGCCAGCAGCTTGGACGGGAGCTCTGGAAACACCATATATTTT
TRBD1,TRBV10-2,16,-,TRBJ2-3,CASSPWTGESTDTQYF,TGCGCCAGCAGCCCCTGGACAGGGGAGAGCACAGATACGCAGTATTTT
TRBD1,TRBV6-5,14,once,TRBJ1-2,CASSQGAINYGYTF,TGTGCCAGCAGTCAGGGGGCAATCAACTATGGCTACACCTTC